The sequence of this TCR beta chain was determined in a study of blood T cell repertoires in COVID-19. Study-wide context: COVID-19 samples from acute and convalescent phases originated in the United States, Italy and Spain. From T cells, B-cell-depleted T cells, or PBMCs came the material, which was cDNA or gDNA.

The authors' processing: Reference gene primer amplification gave estimated nucleated cell counts. TCRdb's copy holds only in-frame clones and misses some; the assay was immunoSEQ multiplex PCR. V and J calls and clone size come straight from that table; D and trimming were deduced from the DNA. Found here are about 100,000 clones, around 80% of them singletons; the top ten hold approximately 9.9%. The CDR3 loop spans 16 amino acids. Germline V gene sequence: CDR1 SNHLY, CDR2 FYNNEI. Trimming cost V 0 bases and J 2 bases, with 12 bases left between them. This clone showed up many times. The chain combines TRBV2 with TRBJ2-3; perhaps TRBD1 as D (6 bases). The material sequenced was peripheral blood. This TCR came from a man aged 55 to 70 with active or convalescent COVID-19. CDR3: CASSEAWTDLTDTQYF. The CDR3 bases are TGTGCCAGCAGTGAAGCCTGGACAGACCTCACAGATACGCAGTATTTT.